Shown below are 8 T cell receptor beta chains from a single sample sequenced in a study of CD8 T cells in ankylosing spondylitis. TCRdb fed the 5' RACE reads into MiXCR, producing one record per CDR3 protein. The sample yields about 300,000 distinct CDR3 sequences, around 21% seen once. The specimen was blood, either unsorted or a sorted T cell fraction (not recorded which). These receptors all come from a female donor with ankylosing spondylitis or in good health (not recorded which).

The rearrangement uses TRBV28 and TRBJ2-1; perhaps TRBD2 as D (6 bases). The CDR3 extends over 16 amino acids. V was trimmed by 8 bases and J by 7 bases, leaving 24 bases between them. CDR1 is MDHEN and CDR2 is SYDVKM in the germline V gene. DNA of the CDR3: TGTGCCAGCGGCTCACCGGGACTCCCACTTTGGAATGAGCAGTTCTTC. This sequence encodes CASGSPGLPLWNEQFF. Combining the CDR3 with reference TRBV28 and TRBJ2-1 gives the whole variable domain DVKVTQSSRYLVKRTGEKVFLECVQDMDHENMFWYRQDPGLGLRLIYFSYDVKMKEKGDIPEGYSVSREKKERFSLILESASTNQTSMYLCASGSPGLPLWNEQFFGPGTRLTVL.

This clonotype has only a few counts. The chain has TRBV6-1 and TRBJ1-5; D is possibly TRBD1 (5 bases). The CDR3 is made up of 15 amino acids. Trimming removed 5 bases from V and 0 bases from J, with 11 bases in between. CDR1 is MNHNS, CDR2 SASEGT, per germline. CDR3 nucleotide sequence: TGTGCCAGCAGTATGGGGGAGATTAGCAATCAGCCCCAGCATTTT. Translation: CASSMGEISNQPQHF.

This sequence joins TRBV7-2 and TRBJ1-1, with 7 bases identical to TRBD1. Germline CDR1 and CDR2: SGHTA and FQGNSA. The V segment lost 9 bases and the J segment 4 bases; nucleotides outside the gene matches: 8. The CDR3 contains 13 residues. CDR3 sequence: CASIDRVGTEAFF. The CDR3 region has the DNA TGTGCCAGTATTGACAGGGTTGGCACTGAAGCTTTCTTT.

This CDR3 is CSAPTPASGRARDEQFF. In DNA form, the CDR3 reads TGCAGTGCTCCAACCCCGGCTAGCGGGAGGGCTAGGGATGAGCAGTTCTTC. V gene TRBV20-1 combines with J gene TRBJ2-1, with 12 bases fitting TRBD2. Losses at the gene ends were 5 bases for V and 8 bases for J; bases not matched to a gene: 16. The CDR3 sequence is 17 residues long. Germline CDR1 and CDR2: DFQATT and SNEGSKA (reference sequence).

Ten or more counts support this clonotype. The rearrangement uses TRBV20-1 and TRBJ2-1; 10 nucleotides agree with TRBD1. CDR3 length: 15 residues. Germline V CDR1 and CDR2: DFQATT, SNEGSKA (reference sequence). V lost 1 base to trimming and J lost 4 bases; unmatched junction nucleotides: 4. The CDR3 spells CSARGPGQGYNEQFF. CDR3 nucleotides: TGCAGTGCTAGAGGGCCGGGACAGGGGTACAATGAGCAGTTCTTC.

The chain links TRBV2 to TRBJ1-1, with a weak D call TRBD1 (6 bases). With 5 bases removed from V and 4 bases from J, the gap between germline ends came to 17 bases. Germline CDR1 and CDR2: SNHLY and FYNNEI. The CDR3 covers 15 residues. Here the CDR3 reads CASSPVGGLGTEAFF. The CDR3 DNA sequence: TGTGCCAGCAGTCCCGTGGGGGGGCTCGGCACTGAAGCTTTCTTT.

This clonotype has only a few counts. V and J are TRBV20-1 and TRBJ1-5, with no clear D. Trimming removed 3 bases from V and 4 bases from J, with 10 bases in between. The germline gives CDR1 DFQATT, CDR2 SNEGSKA (reference sequence). This CDR3 is 13 amino acids long. The CDR3 DNA reads as TGCAGTGCTAGTAGGTCCGAAAATCAGCCCCAGCATTTT. Its protein product is CSASRSENQPQHF.

This chain connects TRBV6-2 or TRBV6-3 to TRBJ1-1; D remains ambiguous. The CDR3 has 13 residues. CDR1 is MNHEY and CDR2 is SVGEGT in the germline V gene. With 7 bases removed from V and 2 bases from J, the gap between germline ends came to 11 bases. DNA for the CDR3: TGTGCCAGCACCGACGTTGCCAACACTGAAGCTTTCTTT. This gives the protein CASTDVANTEAFF.